The 27 T cell receptor beta chains given below trace back to one sample, sequenced in a study of blood T cells in healthy people across ages. A sample-barcoded 5' primer and a J-beta primer mix were used in a second PCR of about 7 to 12 cycles. TCRdb re-called the 5' RACE reads through MiXCR, storing one row per CDR3 protein. The sample includes some 1.1 million distinct CDR3 sequences, less than 45% of them seen just once. The sample was blood. Receptors were obtained from a man between 18 and 35 years old in good health.

This clonotype was observed a handful of times. The chain is built from TRBV3-1 and TRBJ1-4; TRBD1 agrees at 7 bases. The CDR3 length is 14 residues. The trim removed 4 bases at V and 5 bases at J, leaving 4 bases unmatched. The germline V gene has CDR1 LGHDT and CDR2 YNNKEL (reference sequence). This CDR3 reads CASSRGGLNEKLFF. CDR3 nucleotides: TGTGCCAGCAGCCGAGGGGGCCTAAATGAAAAACTGTTTTTT.

The V gene is TRBV24-1, the J gene TRBJ2-1, with 13 bases fitting TRBD2. The CDR3 is 17 residues long. Germline values: CDR1 KGHDR, CDR2 SFDVKD. The trim removed 6 bases at V and 6 bases at J, leaving 10 bases unmatched. The CDR3 protein is CATSSTSGGADPNEQFF. The CDR3 DNA reads TGTGCCACCAGTAGCACTAGCGGGGGGGCTGATCCCAATGAGCAGTTCTTC.

The V gene is TRBV5-1, the J gene TRBJ1-2, with D tentatively TRBD1 (5 bases). With 2 bases removed from V and 2 bases from J, the gap between germline ends came to 13 bases. CDR3 length: 15 residues. Germline CDR1 reads SGHRS; CDR2 reads YFSETQ. The CDR3 DNA reads TGCGCCAGCAGCTTCGGGGACGGCACAAACTATGGCTACACCTTC. It is translated as CASSFGDGTNYGYTF.

This clonotype has a handful of counts. The chain links TRBV20-1 to TRBJ1-2, with a tentative D call TRBD1 (6 bases). This CDR3 has 15 residues. In germline, CDR1 is DFQATT, CDR2 SNEGSKA (reference sequence). V was cut by 3 bases and J by 6 bases, with 20 bases left in between. CDR3 sequence: CSARDPGATGNGYTF. The CDR3, as DNA: TGCAGTGCTAGGGACCCAGGGGCCACAGGGAATGGCTACACCTTC.

CDR3 loop: CSVDLWCDEQYF. The CDR3 DNA is TGCAGCGTTGATCTTTGGTGTGACGAGCAGTACTTC. This chain joins TRBV29-1 and TRBJ2-7; D remains unclear. The CDR3 totals 12 residues. Trimming took 3 bases from V and 5 from J, leaving 11 bases between them. Germline V lookup: CDR1 SQVTM, CDR2 ANQGSEA.

V is TRBV7-2 and J is TRBJ2-3; 13 nucleotides match TRBD2. Germline trimming cut 1 base from V and 2 bases from J; bases unmatched to any gene: 12. Germline values: CDR1 SGHTA, CDR2 FQGNSA. This CDR3 region has 20 residues. The CDR3 bases are TGTGCCAGCAGCTTAGAGAAGACGGGACTAGCGGGGCCGTACACAGATACGCAGTATTTT. It codes for CASSLEKTGLAGPYTDTQYF.

This clonotype was recorded a few times. J is TRBJ1-2 and V is TRBV7-8, with 8 positions matching TRBD1. The CDR3 sequence is 17 residues long. CDR1 and CDR2 from the germline V gene are SGHVS and FQNEAQ. With 4 bases clipped from V and 0 bases from J, the junction kept 10 bases outside the gene matches. CDR3: CASSSTGQEFTNYGYTF. As DNA, the CDR3 is TGTGCCAGCAGCTCTACGGGACAGGAATTTACTAACTATGGCTACACCTTC.

At least ten counts were recorded for this clonotype. V is TRBV29-1 and J is TRBJ1-4; D gene uncertain. Germline V gene lookup returns CDR1 SQVTM and CDR2 ANQGSEA. CDR3 length: 13 residues. Trimming removed 4 bases at V and 4 bases at J, with 10 bases between. The CDR3 spells CSVVGVGNEKLFF. In DNA, the CDR3 is TGCAGCGTTGTAGGCGTCGGTAATGAAAAACTGTTTTTT.

This clonotype was observed a few times. The chain has TRBV5-4 and TRBJ2-5; D may correspond to TRBD1 or TRBD2 (6 bases each). The CDR3 has 15 amino acids. The V and J ends lost 4 bases and 11 bases respectively, with 24 bases between them. Germline lookup yields CDR1 SGHNT and CDR2 YYREEE (reference sequence). The CDR3 DNA sequence: TGTGCCAGCAGCCTCAGGGGCGGGGAAGGAAATGAGCAGTACTTC. Its protein is CASSLRGGEGNEQYF.

This clonotype was observed a handful of times. The chain combines TRBV20-1 with TRBJ2-3, with 8 bases lining up with TRBD1. The germline V gene encodes CDR1 DFQATT and CDR2 SNEGSKA (reference sequence). The CDR3 contains 15 residues. Trimming took 7 bases from V and 4 from J; bases not matched to a gene: 13. The CDR3, as DNA: TGCAGTGTTATGTCAGGGGGCGCCCACTCAGATACGCAGTATTTT. Protein sequence: CSVMSGGAHSDTQYF.

The V gene is TRBV2, the J gene TRBJ2-3, with D perhaps given as TRBD1 or TRBD2 (5 bases each). The V gene lost 3 bases and the J gene lost 1 base, with 20 bases spanning the gap. This CDR3 has 18 amino acids. CDR1 and CDR2 from the germline V gene are SNHLY and FYNNEI. The CDR3 here is CASSDRDQNTMGTDTQYF. The CDR3 nucleotides are TGTGCCAGCAGTGATCGGGACCAAAACACTATGGGCACAGATACGCAGTATTTT.

This clonotype has ten or more counts. The chain uses TRBV7-9 and TRBJ1-4, with D unclear. This CDR3 is built from 15 residues. Germline V CDR1 and CDR2: SEHNR, FQNEAQ (reference sequence). V lost 2 bases and J lost 8, with 15 bases in between. This chain's CDR3 is CASSLSLGQTEKLFF. CDR3 bases: TGTGCCAGCAGCTTATCCTTGGGCCAGACGGAAAAACTGTTTTTT.

The rearrangement joins TRBV12-3 or TRBV12-4 to TRBJ1-1; weak D call: TRBD1 (5 bases). This CDR3 contains 14 residues. V shed 3 bases and J shed 4 bases, with 12 bases lying between them. The CDR3 here is CASSFSPGTTEAFF. The CDR3 DNA follows: TGTGCCAGCAGTTTTTCCCCAGGGACCACTGAAGCTTTCTTT.

This clonotype occurred a few times. The genes are TRBV12-3 or TRBV12-4 and TRBJ1-4; no reliable D call. V was clipped by 6 bases and J by 9 bases, with 14 bases between them. The CDR3 is 13 amino acids. CDR3 nucleotides: TGTGCCAGCAGACGCGGACTGGGGAAAAAACTGTTTTTT. Protein product: CASRRGLGKKLFF.

Only a few counts were recorded for this clonotype. This chain joins TRBV12-5 and TRBJ2-1; D gene unclear. Trimming removed 6 bases at V and 5 bases at J, with 8 bases between. The germline gives CDR1 LGHNT, CDR2 FRNRAP. The CDR3 length is 12 residues. For the CDR3, the DNA is TGTGCTAGTGGGCAATGGGACAATGAGCAGTTCTTC. It encodes CASGQWDNEQFF. The full variable domain, rest sourced from reference TRBV12-5 and TRBJ2-1, is DARVTQTPRHKVTEMGQEVTMRCQPILGHNTVFWYRQTMMQGLELLAYFRNRAPLDDSGMPKDRFSAEMPDATLATLKIQPSEPRDSAVYFCASGQWDNEQFFGPGTRLTVL.

The rearrangement joins TRBV7-9 to TRBJ1-2, with 7 bases fitting TRBD1. V lost 5 bases, J lost 4 bases, and 7 bases stayed unmatched. Per the germline V gene, CDR1 is SEHNR and CDR2 is FQNEAQ (reference sequence). This CDR3 comprises 14 residues. The CDR3 reads CASSQGQSFYGYTF. The DNA for the CDR3 is TGTGCCAGCAGCCAGGGACAGTCCTTCTATGGCTACACCTTC.

The CDR3 loop reads CSATGGSELRYNEQFF. The CDR3 DNA reads as TGCAGCGCCACGGGTGGAAGCGAACTAAGGTACAATGAGCAGTTCTTC. This chain connects TRBV29-1 to TRBJ2-1, with D unresolved. Germline CDR1 and CDR2: SQVTM and ANQGSEA. Trimming removed 7 bases at V and 4 bases at J, with 23 bases between. CDR3 length equals 16 residues.

A note on this clonotype: A read error may account for a junction end that differs from germline. The chain is built from TRBV20-1 and TRBJ2-2, with a tentative D call TRBD2 (5 bases). In germline, CDR1 is DFQATT, CDR2 SNEGSKA (reference sequence). The length of the CDR3 is 11 residues. This chain's CDR3 is CARRDTGELFF. Here the CDR3 DNA reads TGTGCCCGGCGGGACACCGGGGAGCTGTTTTTT.

This clonotype was detected ten times or more. V gene TRBV7-9 combines with J gene TRBJ2-1; no clear D. The CDR3 length is 12 residues. Trimming pared 1 base from V and 6 bases from J, leaving 4 bases between. Germline V gives CDR1 SEHNR, CDR2 FQNEAQ (reference sequence). The CDR3 here is CASSLVSNEQFF. The DNA for the CDR3 is TGTGCCAGCAGCTTAGTTAGCAATGAGCAGTTCTTC.

This clonotype was detected many times. The chain links TRBV7-2 to TRBJ2-3, with D perhaps matching TRBD2 (6 bases). Trimming pared 5 bases from V and 2 bases from J, leaving 20 bases between. The CDR3 loop spans 17 amino acids. Germline V gene data show CDR1 as SGHTA and CDR2 as FQGNSA. CDR3 coding DNA: TGTGCCAGCAGCAGGAGGGCAGGTAGCGGAAACACAGATACGCAGTATTTT. Amino acids: CASSRRAGSGNTDTQYF.

The rearrangement links TRBV9 to TRBJ2-4; 8 bases line up with TRBD2. The CDR3 totals 15 residues. Per germline, CDR1 SGDLS and CDR2 YYNGEE. V dropped 0 bases and J dropped 4; count of bases not matched to a gene: 3. DNA for the CDR3: TGTGCCAGCAGCGTAGTAGCGGGGCCTAAAAACATTCAGTACTTC. Protein: CASSVVAGPKNIQYF.

The chain employs TRBV24-1 and TRBJ2-2; D remains ambiguous. The CDR3 contains 18 residues. Germline V CDR1 and CDR2: KGHDR, SFDVKD. Trimming removed 3 bases at V and 1 base at J, with 17 bases between. In DNA form, the CDR3 reads TGTGCCACCAGTGATCCCACGCCCCAGTCGGTGAACACCGGGGAGCTGTTTTTT. It is translated as CATSDPTPQSVNTGELFF.

This clonotype was seen repeatedly, ten times or more. This rearrangement joins TRBV6-6 to TRBJ2-3, with unresolved D. The germline V gene has CDR1 MNHNY and CDR2 SVGAGI (reference sequence). The CDR3 extends over 17 amino acids. Trimming took off 0 bases at V and 6 bases at J, with 19 bases between the two ends. The CDR3 DNA follows: TGTGCCAGCAGTTACTCGTGGATCGGGCGGAACACTGATACGCAGTATTTT. Encoded protein: CASSYSWIGRNTDTQYF.

About this clonotype itself: A much bigger clone sits one base away, suggesting this may be a read error. The chain is built from TRBV4-1 and TRBJ2-1; D remains unclear. Judging by the DNA end, TRBJ2-7 fits better; the J call may be wrong. The CDR3 has 14 residues. Germline V gives CDR1 MGHRA, CDR2 YSYEKL. The CDR3 nucleotides are TGCGCCAGCAGCCAATATGTCAGAGGCAGTGAGCAGTACTTC. Amino acids: CASSQYVRGSEQYF.

The J gene is TRBJ1-1, the V gene TRBV4-3; D might be TRBD1 (5 bases). The germline V gene encodes CDR1 LGHNA and CDR2 YSLEER. The V and J ends lost 4 bases and 5 bases respectively, with 17 bases between them. The CDR3 covers 15 residues. CDR3 nucleotide sequence: TGCGCCAGCAGCCGTCTGGGGCTGGGACGGACTGAAGCTTTCTTT. Translating it yields CASSRLGLGRTEAFF.

J is TRBJ2-3 and V is TRBV12-3 or TRBV12-4; the match to TRBD1 covers 7 bases. V gave up 3 bases and J gave up 4 bases; unmatched junction bases: 7. The CDR3 extends over 15 amino acids. This CDR3 is CASSLRQGVADTQYF. CDR3 in DNA: TGTGCCAGCAGTTTGAGACAGGGCGTGGCAGATACGCAGTATTTT.

This clonotype was seen ten or more times. The chain recombines TRBV12-3 or TRBV12-4 with TRBJ2-5, with a weak D call TRBD2 (5 bases). V dropped 3 bases and J dropped 10 bases, with 12 bases sitting between them. The CDR3 has 12 amino acids. CDR3 amino acids: CASSLPTTIQYF. The DNA for the CDR3 is TGTGCCAGCAGTTTGCCGACTACGATCCAGTACTTC.